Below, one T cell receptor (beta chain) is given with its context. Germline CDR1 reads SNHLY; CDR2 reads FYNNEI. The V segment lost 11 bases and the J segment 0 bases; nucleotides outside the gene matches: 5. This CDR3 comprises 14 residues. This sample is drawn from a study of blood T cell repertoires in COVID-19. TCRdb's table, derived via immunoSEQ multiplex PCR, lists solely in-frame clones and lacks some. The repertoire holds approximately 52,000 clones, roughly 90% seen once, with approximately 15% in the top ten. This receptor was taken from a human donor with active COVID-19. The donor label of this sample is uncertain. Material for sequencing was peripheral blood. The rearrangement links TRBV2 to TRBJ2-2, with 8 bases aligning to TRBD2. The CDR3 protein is CAGSGGANTGELFF. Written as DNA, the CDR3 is TGTGCCGGTTCCGGGGGGGCGAACACCGGGGAGCTGTTTTTT.